This T cell receptor (beta chain) was recorded in a study of CD8+ T cells in alopecia areata. On the study more broadly: Treated patients were dosed with oral tofacitinib, taking 5 to 10 mg twice daily. Findings of the study overall: More clonal than normal scalp was lesional scalp, particularly alopecia totalis/universalis. Administration of tofacitinib significantly diminished scalp clonality and expanded CD8+ clones within the top 100.

The CDR3 extends over 14 amino acids. V dropped 1 base and J dropped 8 bases, with 14 bases sitting between them. Germline V gene sequence: CDR1 SGHTA, CDR2 FQGNSA. Extracted RNA was reverse transcribed, and the resulting cDNA served as sequencing template. Sequenced by immunoSEQ multiplex PCR; TCRdb stores in-frame clones only, minus some. The table includes about 190,000 clones, 45% to 75% detected once. Concerning this clone itself: Its antigen is still unknown.

Documented treatment: oral pan-JAK inhibitor, 5-10 mg twice daily. Sequenced material: CD4+ T cells sorted from blood, taken at week 4, from a patient treated with tofacitinib. This rearrangement joins TRBV7-2 to TRBJ1-2; D unresolved. The sequence was collected from a human donor with alopecia areata. The CDR3 DNA follows: TGTGCCAGCAGCTTAGACCTAAGGGCAGGAGGCTACACCTTC. This gives the protein CASSLDLRAGGYTF.